A single TCR beta chain is shown here with its context. What it binds is not known. The data belong to a study of T cell responses to AZD1222 COVID-19 vaccine. Study observations and caveats: Repertoires were obtained solely post-peak T cell response.

Germline values: CDR1 SGHKS, CDR2 YYEKEE (reference sequence). V lost 4 bases to trimming and J lost 6 bases; unmatched junction nucleotides: 12. The CDR3 consists of 17 residues. Measured with immunoSEQ multiplex PCR; TCRdb has only the in-frame clones, and not every one. The sample records 95,000 to 150,000 clones, roughly nine tenths being singletons. The chain uses TRBV5-5 and TRBJ2-2, with TRBD1 matching 10 bases. This receptor was identified in an adult in good health. Here the sequenced sample was peripheral blood, taken on day 0 of AZD1222 vaccination. CDR3 residues: CASSPHRDRGSAGELFF. The CDR3 nucleotides are TGTGCCAGCAGCCCACACCGGGACAGGGGTTCCGCCGGGGAGCTGTTTTTT.